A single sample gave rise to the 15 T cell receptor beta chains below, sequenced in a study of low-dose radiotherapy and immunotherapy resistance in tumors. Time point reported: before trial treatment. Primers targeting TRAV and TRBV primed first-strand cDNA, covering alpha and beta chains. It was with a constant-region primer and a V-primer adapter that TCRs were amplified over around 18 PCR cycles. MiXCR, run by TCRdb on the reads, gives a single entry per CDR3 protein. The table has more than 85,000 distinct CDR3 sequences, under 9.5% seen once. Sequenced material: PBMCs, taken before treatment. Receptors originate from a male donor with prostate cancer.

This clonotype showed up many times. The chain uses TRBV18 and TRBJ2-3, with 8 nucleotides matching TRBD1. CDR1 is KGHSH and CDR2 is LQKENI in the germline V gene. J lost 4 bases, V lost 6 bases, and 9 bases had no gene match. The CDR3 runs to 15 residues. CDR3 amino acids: CASSRQGLGADTQYF. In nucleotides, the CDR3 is TGTGCCAGCTCCCGACAGGGGTTAGGCGCAGATACGCAGTATTTT. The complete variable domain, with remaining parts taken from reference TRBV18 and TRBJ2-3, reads NAGVMQNPRHLVRRRGQEARLRCSPMKGHSHVYWYRQLPEEGLKFMVYLQKENIIDESGMPKERFSAEFPKEGPSILRIQQVVRGDSAAYFCASSRQGLGADTQYFGPGTRLTVL.

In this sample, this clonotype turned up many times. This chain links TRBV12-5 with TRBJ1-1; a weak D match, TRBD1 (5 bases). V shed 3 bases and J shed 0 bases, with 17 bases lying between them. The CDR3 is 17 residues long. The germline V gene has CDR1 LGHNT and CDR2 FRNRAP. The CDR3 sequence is CASGLSRAGFMNTEAFF. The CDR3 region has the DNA TGTGCTAGTGGTTTATCAAGGGCAGGGTTCATGAACACTGAAGCTTTCTTT.

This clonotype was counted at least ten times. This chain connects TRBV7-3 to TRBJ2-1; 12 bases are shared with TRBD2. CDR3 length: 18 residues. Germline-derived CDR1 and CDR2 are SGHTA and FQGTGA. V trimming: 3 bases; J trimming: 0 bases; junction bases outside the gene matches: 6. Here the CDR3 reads CASSLGLAGVYSYNEQFF. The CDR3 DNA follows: TGTGCCAGCAGCTTGGGACTAGCGGGCGTCTACTCCTACAATGAGCAGTTCTTC.

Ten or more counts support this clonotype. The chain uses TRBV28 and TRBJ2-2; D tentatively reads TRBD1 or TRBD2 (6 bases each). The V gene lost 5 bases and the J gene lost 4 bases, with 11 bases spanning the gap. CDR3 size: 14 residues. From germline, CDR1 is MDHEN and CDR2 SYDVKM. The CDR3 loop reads CASSPGGGTGELFF. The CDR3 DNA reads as TGTGCCAGCAGTCCCGGGGGCGGCACCGGGGAGCTGTTTTTT.

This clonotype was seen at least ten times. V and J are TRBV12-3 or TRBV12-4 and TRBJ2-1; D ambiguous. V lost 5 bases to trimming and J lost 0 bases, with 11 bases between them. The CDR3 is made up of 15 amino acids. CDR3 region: CASSAETSSYNEQFF. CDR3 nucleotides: TGTGCCAGCAGTGCCGAGACCAGCTCCTACAATGAGCAGTTCTTC.

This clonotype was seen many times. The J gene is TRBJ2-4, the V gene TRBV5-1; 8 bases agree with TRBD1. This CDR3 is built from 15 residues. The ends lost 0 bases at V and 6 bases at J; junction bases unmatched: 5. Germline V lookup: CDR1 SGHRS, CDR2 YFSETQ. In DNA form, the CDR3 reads TGCGCCAGCAGCTTGGGCAGGGGGCTCGGAAACATTCAGTACTTC. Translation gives CASSLGRGLGNIQYF.

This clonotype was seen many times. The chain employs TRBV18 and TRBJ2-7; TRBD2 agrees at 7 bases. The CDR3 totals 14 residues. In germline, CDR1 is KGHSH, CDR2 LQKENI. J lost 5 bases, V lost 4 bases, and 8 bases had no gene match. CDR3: CASSLAGTRDEQYF. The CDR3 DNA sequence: TGTGCCAGCTCACTAGCGGGCACCCGGGACGAGCAGTACTTC.

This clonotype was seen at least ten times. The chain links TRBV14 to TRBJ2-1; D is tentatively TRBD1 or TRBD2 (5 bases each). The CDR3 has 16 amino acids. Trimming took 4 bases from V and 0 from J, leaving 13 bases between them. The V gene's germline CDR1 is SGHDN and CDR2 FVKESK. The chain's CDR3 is CASSRSGTSSYNEQFF. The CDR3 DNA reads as TGTGCCAGCAGCCGATCGGGGACGAGCTCCTACAATGAGCAGTTCTTC. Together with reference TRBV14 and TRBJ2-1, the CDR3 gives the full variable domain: EAGVTQFPSHSVIEKGQTVTLRCDPISGHDNLYWYRRVMGKEIKFLLHFVKESKQDESGMPNNRFLAERTGGTYSTLKVQPAELEDSGVYFCASSRSGTSSYNEQFFGPGTRLTVL.

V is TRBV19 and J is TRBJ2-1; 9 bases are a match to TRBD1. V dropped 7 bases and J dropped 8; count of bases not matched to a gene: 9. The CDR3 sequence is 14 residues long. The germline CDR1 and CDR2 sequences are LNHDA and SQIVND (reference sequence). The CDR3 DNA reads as TGTGCCAGTACCCTACAGGGGGCGGGCGATGAGCAGTTCTTC. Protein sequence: CASTLQGAGDEQFF. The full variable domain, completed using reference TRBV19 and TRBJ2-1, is DGGITQSPKYLFRKEGQNVTLSCEQNLNHDAMYWYRQDPGQGLRLIYYSQIVNDFQKGDIAEGYSVSREKKESFPLTVTSAQKNPTAFYLCASTLQGAGDEQFFGPGTRLTVL.

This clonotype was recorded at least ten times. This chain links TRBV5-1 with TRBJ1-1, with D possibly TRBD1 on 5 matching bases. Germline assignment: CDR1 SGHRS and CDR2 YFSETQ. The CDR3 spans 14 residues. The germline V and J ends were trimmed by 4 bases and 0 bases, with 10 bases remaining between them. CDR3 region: CASSVGQLNTEAFF. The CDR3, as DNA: TGCGCCAGCAGCGTCGGACAATTGAACACTGAAGCTTTCTTT.

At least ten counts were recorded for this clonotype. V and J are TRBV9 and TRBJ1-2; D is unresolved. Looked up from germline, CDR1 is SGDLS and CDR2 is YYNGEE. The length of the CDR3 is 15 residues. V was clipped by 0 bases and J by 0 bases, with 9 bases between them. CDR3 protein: CASSVGPNSNYGYTF. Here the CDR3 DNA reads TGTGCCAGCAGCGTAGGTCCGAATTCTAACTATGGCTACACCTTC.

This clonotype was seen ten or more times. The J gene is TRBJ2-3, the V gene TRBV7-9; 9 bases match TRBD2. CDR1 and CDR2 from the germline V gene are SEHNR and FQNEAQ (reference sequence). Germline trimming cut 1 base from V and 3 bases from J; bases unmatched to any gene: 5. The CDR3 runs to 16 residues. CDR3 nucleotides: TGTGCCAGCAGCTTAGGTAGCGGGAGTTGGACAGATACGCAGTATTTT. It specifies CASSLGSGSWTDTQYF.

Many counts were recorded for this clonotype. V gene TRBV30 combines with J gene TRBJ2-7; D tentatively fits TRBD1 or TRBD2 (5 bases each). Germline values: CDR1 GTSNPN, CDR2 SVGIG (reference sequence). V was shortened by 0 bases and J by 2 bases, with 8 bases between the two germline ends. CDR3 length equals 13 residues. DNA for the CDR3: TGTGCCTGGAGTGTACGGGGCACCTACGAGCAGTACTTC. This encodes CAWSVRGTYEQYF.

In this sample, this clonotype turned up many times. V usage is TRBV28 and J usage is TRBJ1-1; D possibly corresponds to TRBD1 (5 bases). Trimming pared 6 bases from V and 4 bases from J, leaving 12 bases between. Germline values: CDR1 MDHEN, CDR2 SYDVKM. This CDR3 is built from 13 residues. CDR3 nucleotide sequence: TGTGCCAGCAGGCCAATCGGGGGCACTGAAGCTTTCTTT. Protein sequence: CASRPIGGTEAFF.

CDR3 residues: CASSLRVLSSYNEQFF. Here the CDR3 DNA reads TGTGCCAGCAGCCTACGGGTCCTAAGCTCCTACAATGAGCAGTTCTTC. The gene calls are TRBV7-6 and TRBJ2-1, with D uncertain. Germline V gene lookup returns CDR1 SGHVS and CDR2 FNYEAQ. The V gene lost 5 bases and the J gene lost 0 bases, with 14 bases spanning the gap. The CDR3 is 16 amino acids.